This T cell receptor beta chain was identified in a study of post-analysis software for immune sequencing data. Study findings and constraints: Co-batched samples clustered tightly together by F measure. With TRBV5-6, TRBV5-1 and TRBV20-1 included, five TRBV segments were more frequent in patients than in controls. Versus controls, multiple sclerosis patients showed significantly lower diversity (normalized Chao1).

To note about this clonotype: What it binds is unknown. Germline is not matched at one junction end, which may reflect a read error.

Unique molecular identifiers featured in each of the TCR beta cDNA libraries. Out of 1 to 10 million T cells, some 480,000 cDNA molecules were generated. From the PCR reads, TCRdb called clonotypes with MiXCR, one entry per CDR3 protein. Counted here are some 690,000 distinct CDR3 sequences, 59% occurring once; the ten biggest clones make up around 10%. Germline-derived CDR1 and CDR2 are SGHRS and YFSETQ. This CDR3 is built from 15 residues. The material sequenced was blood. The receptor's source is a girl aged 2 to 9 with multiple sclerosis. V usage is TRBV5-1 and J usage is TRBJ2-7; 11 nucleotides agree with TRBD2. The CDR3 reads CACSLGLAVIYEQYF. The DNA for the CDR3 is TGCGCCTGCAGCTTGGGACTAGCGGTCATCTACGAGCAGTACTTC.